One sample yielded the 22 T cell receptor beta chains listed below, sequenced in a study of regulatory T cells in long-lasting Graves disease (dated by TCRdb to about 2021). Sample time point, as interpreted from the label and publication: persistent/refractory GD, antithyroid drugs over 5 years with positive TRAb. For both TCR sequencing and RNA sequencing, RNA was extracted from PBMCs in TRIzol. The library relied on multiplex PCR. Sequencing instrument: Illumina HiSeq 4000. CDR3 regions were amplified by Arm-PCR with iRepertoire HTBI primers to construct TCR beta libraries. TCRdb reworked the public reads: Q25 trimming with fastp, MiXCR clone assembly, productive beta chains retained. Here each entry gathers all rows of one CDR3 protein and keeps the most common genes and DNA. Counted in this sample were hundreds of thousands of distinct CDR3 sequences; about 22% of them appeared once. The ten top clones hold more than 6% of the sample.

The material was peripheral blood mononuclear cells (PBMCs), obtained when the disease was refractory, from a patient treated with antithyroid drugs. Receptors were obtained from a female donor with Graves disease.

This rearrangement joins TRBV20-1 to TRBJ2-5; 9 bases are shared with TRBD1. The CDR3 spans 13 residues. V was clipped by 1 base and J by 5 bases; unmatched bases: 2. Germline CDR1 DFQATT, CDR2 SNEGSKA (reference sequence). CDR3 residues: CSARATGGETQYF. CDR3 coding DNA: TGCAGTGCTAGAGCGACAGGGGGTGAGACCCAGTACTTC.

This clonotype was seen only once. V usage is TRBV5-1 and J usage is TRBJ1-2, with D unclear. The germline gives CDR1 SGHRS, CDR2 YFSETQ. This CDR3 spans 12 amino acids. Trimming removed 0 bases at V and 8 bases at J, with 8 bases between. The CDR3 is CASSLAPGGYTF. CDR3 sequence (DNA): TGCGCCAGCAGCTTGGCCCCGGGCGGCTACACCTTC.

The chain has TRBV6-2 or TRBV6-3 and TRBJ1-6; D is perhaps TRBD1 (5 bases). There are 14 residues in the CDR3. From germline, CDR1 is MNHEY and CDR2 SVGEGT. Trimming took 5 bases from V and 7 from J, leaving 12 bases between them. In DNA, the CDR3 is TGTGCCAGCAGTACGGGACTTTCGAATTCACCCCTCCACTTT. Translated: CASSTGLSNSPLHF.

The chain couples TRBV7-2 to TRBJ2-3, with D perhaps matching TRBD1 or TRBD2 (5 bases each). V gave up 5 bases and J gave up 6 bases, with 18 bases separating them. The germline CDR1 and CDR2 sequences are SGHTA and FQGNSA. The CDR3 extends over 15 amino acids. The CDR3 bases are TGTGCCAGCAGCAAAGGGACCGTAGCACGGGATACGCAGTATTTT. Protein: CASSKGTVARDTQYF. The variable domain in full, with the rest retrieved from reference TRBV7-2 and TRBJ2-3, is GAGVSQSPSNKVTEKGKDVELRCDPISGHTALYWYRQSLGQGLEFLIYFQGNSAPDKSGLPSDRFSAERTGGSVSTLTIQRTQQEDSAVYLCASSKGTVARDTQYFGPGTRLTVL.

In its sample, this clonotype was seen many times. The chain is built from TRBV30 and TRBJ1-2, with a weak D call TRBD1 (5 bases). The CDR3 is 13 amino acids. CDR1 and CDR2 (germline): GTSNPN, SVGIG (reference sequence). V shed 2 bases and J shed 7 bases, with 14 bases lying between them. CDR3 sequence reads: CAWSYQGGSGYTF. The CDR3 DNA follows: TGTGCCTGGAGTTACCAGGGCGGTAGTGGCTACACCTTC.

Here the CDR3 DNA reads TGTGCCAGCCCAGGACCCTTGAACACTGAAGCTTTCTTT. The encoded protein is CASPGPLNTEAFF. This chain uses TRBV28 with TRBJ1-1; D is ambiguous. Germline assignment: CDR1 MDHEN and CDR2 SYDVKM. CDR3 length equals 13 residues. V was clipped by 8 bases and J by 0 bases, with 10 bases between them.

This clonotype occurred a few times. The chain carries TRBV6-1 and TRBJ2-2; TRBD2 might be the D (6 bases). Germline loops: CDR1 MNHNS, CDR2 SASEGT. Trimming removed 7 bases at V and 3 bases at J, with 12 bases between. The CDR3 length is 14 residues. CDR3 in DNA: TGTGCCAGCAAGGCAGGAGGGTACACCGGGGAGCTGTTTTTT. Translation gives CASKAGGYTGELFF.

J is TRBJ2-1 and V is TRBV20-1; 8 bases match TRBD1. Trimming removed 5 bases from V and 7 bases from J; junction bases left unmatched: 4. The CDR3 consists of 12 residues. CDR1 and CDR2 (germline): DFQATT, SNEGSKA (reference sequence). CDR3 DNA: TGCAGTGCTCGACAGGGGACTAATGAGCAGTTCTTC. Its translation: CSARQGTNEQFF.

In this sample, this clonotype turned up a few times. V usage is TRBV29-1 and J usage is TRBJ1-1; no firm D call. V lost 7 bases and J lost 1, with 7 bases in between. Germline assignment: CDR1 SQVTM and CDR2 ANQGSEA. CDR3 size: 11 residues. In DNA form, the CDR3 reads TGCAGCGGACGACAGAACACTGAAGCTTTCTTT. This gives the protein CSGRQNTEAFF.

The chain's CDR3 is CASSYGGSVATNEKLFF. The CDR3 region has the DNA TGTGCCAGCAGTTATGGTGGCAGCGTCGCAACTAATGAAAAACTGTTTTTT. This chain uses TRBV6-2 or TRBV6-3 with TRBJ1-4, with no clear D. This CDR3 is 17 amino acids long. Germline V lookup: CDR1 MNHEY, CDR2 SVGEGT. Trimming shortened V by 3 bases and J by 0 bases, and 14 bases separated the two germline ends.

The chain couples TRBV3-1 to TRBJ1-5, with D uncertain. V lost 2 bases and J 5 bases, leaving 4 bases between the germline ends. Germline V lookup: CDR1 LGHDT, CDR2 YNNKEL (reference sequence). The CDR3 has 12 amino acids. CDR3 amino acids: CASSQFDQPQHF. The DNA for the CDR3 is TGTGCCAGCAGCCAATTCGATCAGCCCCAGCATTTT.

V usage is TRBV6-5 and J usage is TRBJ2-7; D is unclear. Germline CDR1 reads MNHEY; CDR2 reads SVGAGI. The CDR3 is made up of 14 amino acids. Between the trimmed V and J ends, which lost 2 bases and 0 bases, there was a span of 8 bases. The CDR3 bases are TGTGCCAGCAGTTACCTCAAATACTCCTACGAGCAGTACTTC. As protein: CASSYLKYSYEQYF.

Only a few counts were recorded for this clonotype. CDR3 in amino acids: CASSLVGQGGANYGYTF. The CDR3 bases are TGTGCCAGCAGCTTAGTGGGACAGGGGGGAGCTAACTATGGCTACACCTTC. The chain has TRBV7-2 and TRBJ1-2; TRBD1 agrees at 11 bases. V dropped 1 base and J dropped 0; count of bases not matched to a gene: 4. The CDR3 extends over 17 amino acids. From germline, CDR1 is SGHTA and CDR2 FQGNSA.

V is TRBV11-1 and J is TRBJ2-2; a weak D match, TRBD1 (5 bases). Germline loops: CDR1 SGHAT, CDR2 FQDESV (reference sequence). CDR3 length: 19 residues. Deletions cut 4 bases from V and 1 base from J, with 22 bases between. The DNA of the CDR3 is TGTGCCAGCAGCTCACCATTGCTAAGGGGCGGAGAGAACACCGGGGAGCTGTTTTTT. This gives the protein CASSSPLLRGGENTGELFF.

This clonotype appeared a few times. V and J are TRBV14 and TRBJ1-5; D remains ambiguous. Trimming removed 1 base at V and 0 bases at J, with 13 bases between. Germline-derived CDR1 and CDR2 are SGHDN and FVKESK. The CDR3 is 17 amino acids. The CDR3 DNA is TGTGCCAGCAGCCAAGGTCGAGACAAAGTTAGCAATCAGCCCCAGCATTTT. This gives the protein CASSQGRDKVSNQPQHF. The full variable domain, its missing parts supplied by reference TRBV14 and TRBJ1-5, is EAGVTQFPSHSVIEKGQTVTLRCDPISGHDNLYWYRRVMGKEIKFLLHFVKESKQDESGMPNNRFLAERTGGTYSTLKVQPAELEDSGVYFCASSQGRDKVSNQPQHFGDGTRLSIL.

J is TRBJ2-7 and V is TRBV28, with 7 bases aligning to TRBD2. Germline lookup yields CDR1 MDHEN and CDR2 SYDVKM. The CDR3 contains 15 residues. Losses at the gene ends were 5 bases for V and 6 bases for J; bases not matched to a gene: 13. The CDR3 loop reads CASSTTGTTKGEQYF. The DNA of the CDR3 is TGTGCCAGCAGTACCACCGGGACTACAAAGGGCGAGCAGTACTTC.

CDR3 DNA sequence: TGCGCCAGCAGCTTGGATCCGGGGGTAGCCTACGAGCAGTACTTC. Amino acid sequence: CASSLDPGVAYEQYF. This chain uses TRBV5-1 with TRBJ2-7; maybe TRBD2 (6 bases). This CDR3 is 15 amino acids long. Deletions cut 0 bases from V and 2 bases from J, with 12 bases between. Germline V gene lookup returns CDR1 SGHRS and CDR2 YFSETQ.

Concerning this clonotype: Possible read error: a much larger clone is one base away. The V call is TRBV28, the J call TRBJ1-5, with 7 positions matching TRBD1. Germline V CDR1 and CDR2: MDHEN, SYDVKM. This CDR3 region has 15 residues. The DNA of the CDR3 is TGTGCCAGCAGTTTAAGAGGGGGCCGCAATCAGTCCCAGCATTTT. Protein product: CASSLRGGRNQSQHF.

In its sample, this clonotype was seen many times. CDR3 bases: TGTGCCAGCAGTCAAGGGAGGAACACCGGGGAGCTGTTTTTT. Translated: CASSQGRNTGELFF. This chain joins TRBV12-3 or TRBV12-4 and TRBJ2-2; weak D call: TRBD2 (5 bases). The CDR3 covers 14 residues. The V end was cut by 5 bases, the J end by 1 base, with 8 bases between.

This chain uses TRBV13 with TRBJ2-1; 13 nucleotides line up with TRBD2. Germline lookup yields CDR1 PRHDT and CDR2 FYEKMQ (reference sequence). The CDR3 sequence is 18 residues long. Germline trimming cut 5 bases from V and 5 bases from J; bases unmatched to any gene: 12. DNA for the CDR3: TGTGCCAGCAGCCTCGGACTAGCGGGAGCAAAAAAGGACAATGAGCAGTTCTTC. This encodes CASSLGLAGAKKDNEQFF.

This clonotype was counted ten times or more. The V and J genes are TRBV12-3 or TRBV12-4 and TRBJ1-1; D uncertain. V was clipped by 2 bases and J by 3 bases, with 7 bases between them. The CDR3 is made up of 13 amino acids. The chain's CDR3 is CASSLFGDTEAFF. Here the CDR3 DNA reads TGTGCCAGCAGTTTATTCGGGGACACTGAAGCTTTCTTT.

This clonotype has a count of ten or more. The chain couples TRBV28 to TRBJ1-2; D is unclear. Germline CDR1 is MDHEN and CDR2 is SYDVKM. This CDR3 has 13 amino acids. Trimming cost V 3 bases and J 3 bases, with 8 bases left between them. The CDR3 DNA sequence: TGTGCCAGCAGTTTCGGCCAGCACTATGGCTACACCTTC. It yields the protein CASSFGQHYGYTF.